The clone carrying this T cell receptor (beta chain) was found many times. Its target is unknown. It was RNA transcripts that yielded the amplified TCR beta CDR3 regions. The study used the HTBI primer set for a first-round RT-PCR of the TCR CDR3. Each CDR3 protein gets one entry after TCRdb re-called the multiplex PCR reads with MiXCR. Here the sample spans hundreds of thousands of distinct CDR3 sequences, approximately 19% being singletons. It was considered stable Graves' hyperthyroidism when ophthalmopathy did not progress within 18 months. Each diagnosis was grounded in clinical symptoms, serum thyroxine and TRAb, thyroid ultrasound, and orbital computed tomography. From germline, CDR1 is LGHNA and CDR2 YNFKEQ. The CDR3 runs to 14 residues. V was shortened by 1 base and J by 1 base, with 7 bases between the two germline ends. This sample was taken from a study of T cells in Graves' hyperthyroidism and ophthalmopathy. General study points: Blood also carried most thyroid clonotypes expanded above 0.001. Ophthalmopathy was distinguished from stable hyperthyroidism by 13 V-J signatures.

Sequencing input: blood. This clonotype was obtained from a woman younger than 30 with Graves' hyperthyroidism. The chain couples TRBV4-2 to TRBJ1-1, with D unclear. CDR3 DNA sequence: TGTGCCAGCAGCCAAGGAGGCTGGAACACTGAAGCTTTCTTT. Protein product: CASSQGGWNTEAFF.